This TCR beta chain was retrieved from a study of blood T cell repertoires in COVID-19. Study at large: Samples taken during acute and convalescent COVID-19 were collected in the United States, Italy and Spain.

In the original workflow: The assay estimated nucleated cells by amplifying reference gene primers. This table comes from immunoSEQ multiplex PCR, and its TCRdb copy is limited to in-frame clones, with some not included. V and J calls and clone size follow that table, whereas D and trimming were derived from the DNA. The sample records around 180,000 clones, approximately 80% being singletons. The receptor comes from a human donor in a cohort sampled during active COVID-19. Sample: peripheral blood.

The chain's CDR3 is CASSPTSGGLYEQYF. The CDR3 DNA sequence: TGTGCCAGCAGCCCGACTAGCGGGGGGCTCTACGAGCAGTACTTC. This sequence joins TRBV21-1 and TRBJ2-7; the table's D call, TRBD2, has no DNA check behind it. TRBV21-1 is annotated as a pseudogene. CDR3 length equals 15 residues.